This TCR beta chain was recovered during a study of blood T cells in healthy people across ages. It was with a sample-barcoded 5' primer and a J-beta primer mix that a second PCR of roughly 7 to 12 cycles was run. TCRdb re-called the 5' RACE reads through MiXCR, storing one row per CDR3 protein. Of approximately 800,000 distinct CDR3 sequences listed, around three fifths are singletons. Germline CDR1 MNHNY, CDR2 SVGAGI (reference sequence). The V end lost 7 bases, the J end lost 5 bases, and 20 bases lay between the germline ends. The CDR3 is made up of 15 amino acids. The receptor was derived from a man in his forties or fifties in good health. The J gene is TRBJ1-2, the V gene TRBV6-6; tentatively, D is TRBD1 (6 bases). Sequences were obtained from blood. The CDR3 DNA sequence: TGTGCCAGCACCACACATGACGACAGGAATTATGGCTACACCTTC. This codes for CASTTHDDRNYGYTF.